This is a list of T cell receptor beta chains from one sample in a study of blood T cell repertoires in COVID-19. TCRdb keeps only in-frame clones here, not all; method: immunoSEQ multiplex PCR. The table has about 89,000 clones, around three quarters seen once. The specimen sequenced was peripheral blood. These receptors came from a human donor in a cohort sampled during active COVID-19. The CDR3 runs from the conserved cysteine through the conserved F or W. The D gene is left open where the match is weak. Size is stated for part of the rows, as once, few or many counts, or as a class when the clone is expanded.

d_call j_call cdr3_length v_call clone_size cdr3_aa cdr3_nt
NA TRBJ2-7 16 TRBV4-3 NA CASSQAIRVPSYEQYF TGCGCCAGCAGCCAAGCTATCAGGGTACCTTCCTACGAGCAGTACTTC
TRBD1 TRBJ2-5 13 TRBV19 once CATSDRGRETQYF TGTGCCACATCGGACAGGGGGCGAGAGACCCAGTACTTC
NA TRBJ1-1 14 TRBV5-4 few CASSEAGLSTEAFF TGTGCCAGCAGCGAGGCAGGGTTGAGCACTGAAGCTTTCTTT
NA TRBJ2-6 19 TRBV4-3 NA CASSQAARESGRGANVLTF TGCGCCAGCAGCCAAGCGGCCCGGGAGTCTGGGCGGGGGGCCAACGTCCTGACTTTC
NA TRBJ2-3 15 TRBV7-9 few CASSRRAGRTDTQYF TGTGCCAGCAGCCGCAGGGCCGGGCGCACAGATACGCAGTATTTT
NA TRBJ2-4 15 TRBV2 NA CASTKGHIAKNIQYF TGTGCCAGCACCAAGGGACACATAGCCAAAAACATTCAGTACTTC
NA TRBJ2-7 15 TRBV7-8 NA CASSPDLQRSYEQYF TGTGCCAGCAGCCCCGACCTGCAGAGGTCCTACGAGCAGTACTTC
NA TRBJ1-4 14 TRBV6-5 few CASSYSLQLEKLFF TGTGCCAGCAGTTACTCGTTACAGCTTGAAAAACTGTTTTTT
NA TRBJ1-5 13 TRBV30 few CAWSKQGRQPQHF TGTGCCTGGAGCAAACAGGGCCGTCAGCCCCAGCATTTT
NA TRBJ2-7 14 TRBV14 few CASSTRYPPYEQYF TGTGCCAGCAGCACTCGCTATCCCCCCTACGAGCAGTACTTC
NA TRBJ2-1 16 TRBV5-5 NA CASSFQTRGIGNEQFF TGTGCCAGCAGCTTCCAAACGCGGGGTATAGGGAATGAGCAGTTCTTC
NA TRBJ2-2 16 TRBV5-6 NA CASSLQGWISTGELFF TGTGCCAGCAGCTTGCAGGGGTGGATTAGCACCGGGGAGCTGTTTTTT
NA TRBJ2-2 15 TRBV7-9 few CASRPWTTNTGELFF TGTGCCAGCAGACCCTGGACAACTAACACCGGGGAGCTGTTTTTT
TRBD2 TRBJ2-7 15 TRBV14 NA CASSQASGPFYEQYF TGTGCCAGCAGCCAAGCTAGCGGGCCGTTCTACGAGCAGTACTTC
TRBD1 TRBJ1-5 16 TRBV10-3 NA CAISGEGAKGNQPQHF TGTGCCATCAGTGGCGAGGGGGCGAAAGGCAATCAGCCCCAGCATTTT
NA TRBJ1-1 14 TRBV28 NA CASSLTTANTEAFF TGTGCCAGCAGCCTAACCACAGCGAACACTGAAGCTTTCTTT
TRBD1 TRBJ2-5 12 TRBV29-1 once CSVDRGQETQYF TGCAGCGTTGACAGGGGGCAAGAGACCCAGTACTTC
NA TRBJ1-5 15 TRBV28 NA CAIHNPNGGNQPQHF TGTGCCATCCACAACCCCAACGGGGGCAATCAGCCCCAGCATTTT
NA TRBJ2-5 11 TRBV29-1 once CSVERAETQYF TGCAGCGTTGAGAGGGCAGAGACCCAGTACTTC
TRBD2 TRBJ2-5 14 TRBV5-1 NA CASTTSGGKKTQYF TGCGCCAGCACGACTAGCGGAGGGAAGAAGACCCAGTACTTC
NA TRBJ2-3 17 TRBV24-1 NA CATSEDAGGPYTDTQYF TGTGCCACCAGTGAGGACGCCGGGGGGCCATACACAGATACGCAGTATTTT
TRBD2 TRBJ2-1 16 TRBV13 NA CASSFLGTSASNEQFF TGTGCCAGCAGCTTTCTAGGGACTAGCGCCAGCAATGAGCAGTTCTTC
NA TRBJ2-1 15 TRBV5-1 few CASSLGTPSYNEQFF TGCGCCAGCAGCTTGGGGACTCCTTCCTACAATGAGCAGTTCTTC
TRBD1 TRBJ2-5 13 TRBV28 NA CASSLQGAETQYF TGTGCCAGCAGTTTACAGGGGGCAGAGACCCAGTACTTC
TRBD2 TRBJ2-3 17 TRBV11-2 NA CASSLVWTSGTADTQYF TGTGCCAGCAGCTTAGTGTGGACTAGCGGGACCGCAGATACGCAGTATTTT
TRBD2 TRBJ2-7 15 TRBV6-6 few CASSTGTSGSYEQYF TGTGCCAGCAGCACGGGGACTAGCGGATCCTACGAGCAGTACTTC
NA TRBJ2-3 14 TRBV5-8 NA CASRSTVSTDTQYF TGTGCCAGCAGGTCCACAGTGTCCACAGATACGCAGTATTTT
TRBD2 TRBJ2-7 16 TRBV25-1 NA CASSRPLAGGPYEQYF TGTGCCAGCAGCCGCCCCCTAGCGGGGGGACCCTACGAGCAGTACTTC
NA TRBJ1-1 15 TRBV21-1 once CASSKHPGGNTEAFF TGTGCCAGCAGCAAACATCCAGGGGGCAACACTGAAGCTTTCTTT
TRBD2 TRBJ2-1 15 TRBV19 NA CASRTSGGLYNEQFF TGTGCCAGTAGGACTAGCGGAGGCCTCTACAATGAGCAGTTCTTC
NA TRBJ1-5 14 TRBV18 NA CASSPDGGNQPQHF TGTGCCAGCTCACCCGACGGAGGCAATCAGCCCCAGCATTTT
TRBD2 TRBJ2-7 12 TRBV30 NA CAWDSGSYEQYF TGTGCCTGGGATAGCGGGAGCTACGAGCAGTACTTC
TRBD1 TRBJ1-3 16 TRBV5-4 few CASSLSGQGYGNTIYF TGTGCCAGCAGCTTGTCCGGACAGGGGTACGGAAACACCATATATTTT
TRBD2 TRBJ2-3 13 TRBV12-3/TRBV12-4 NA CASSGRARDTQYF TGTGCCAGCAGCGGGAGGGCCCGGGATACGCAGTATTTT
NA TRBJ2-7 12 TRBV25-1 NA CASSESGYEQYF TGTGCCAGCAGTGAAAGCGGGTACGAGCAGTACTTC
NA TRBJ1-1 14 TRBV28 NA CASTTGDKNTEAFF TGTGCCAGCACGACGGGGGATAAGAACACTGAAGCTTTCTTT
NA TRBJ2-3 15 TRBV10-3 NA CAISESRGNTDTQYF TGTGCCATCAGTGAGTCGAGGGGGAATACAGATACGCAGTATTTT
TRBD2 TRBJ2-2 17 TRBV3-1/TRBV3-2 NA CASSQGVGGRGTGELFF TGTGCCAGCAGCCAGGGGGTTGGTGGGAGGGGCACCGGGGAGCTGTTTTTT
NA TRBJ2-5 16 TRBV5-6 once CASSSLRGKVRETQYF TGTGCCAGCAGCTCCCTCCGGGGGAAGGTACGGGAGACCCAGTACTTC
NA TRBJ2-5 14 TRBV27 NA CASRTLGLAETQYF TGTGCCAGCAGGACGCTTGGGTTAGCAGAGACCCAGTACTTC
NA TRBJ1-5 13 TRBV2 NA CAGADDSNQPQHF TGTGCCGGAGCAGACGATAGCAATCAGCCCCAGCATTTT
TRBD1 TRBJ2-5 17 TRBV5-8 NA CASPSLPGQGGEETQYF TGTGCCAGCCCCTCTCTGCCGGGACAGGGGGGAGAAGAGACCCAGTACTTC
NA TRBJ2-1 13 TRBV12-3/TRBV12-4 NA CASSLGAFNEQFF TGTGCCAGCAGTTTAGGAGCGTTCAATGAGCAGTTCTTC